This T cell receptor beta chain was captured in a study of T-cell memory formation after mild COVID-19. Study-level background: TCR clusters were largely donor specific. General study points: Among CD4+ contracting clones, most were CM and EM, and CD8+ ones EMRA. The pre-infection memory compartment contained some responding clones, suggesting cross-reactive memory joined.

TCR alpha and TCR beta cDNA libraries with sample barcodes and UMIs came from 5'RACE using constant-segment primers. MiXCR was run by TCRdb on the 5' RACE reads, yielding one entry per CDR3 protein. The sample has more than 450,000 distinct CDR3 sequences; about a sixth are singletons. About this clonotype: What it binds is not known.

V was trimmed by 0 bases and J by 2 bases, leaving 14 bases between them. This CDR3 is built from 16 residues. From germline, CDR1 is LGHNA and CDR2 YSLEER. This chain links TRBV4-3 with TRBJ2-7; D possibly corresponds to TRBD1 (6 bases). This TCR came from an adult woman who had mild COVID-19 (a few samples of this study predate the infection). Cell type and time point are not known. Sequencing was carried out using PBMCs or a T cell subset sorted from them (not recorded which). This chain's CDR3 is CASSQDNGQRTYEQYF. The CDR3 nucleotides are TGCGCCAGCAGCCAAGATAACGGACAGAGAACCTACGAGCAGTACTTC.